This T cell receptor (beta chain) was sequenced for a study of T cell responses to AZD1222 COVID-19 vaccine. Study-level results: Nearly half of unique spike-specific TCRs reportedly avoided B.1.351 and B.1.1.7 mutated regions.

Clones were sequenced by immunoSEQ multiplex PCR, and TCRdb holds only the in-frame ones, with some missing. Of nearly 95,000 clones in the sample, around 89% were seen once. About this clone itself: Its specificity is unknown.

V lost 0 bases and J 0 bases, leaving 9 bases between the germline ends. Germline CDR1 SGDLS, CDR2 YYNGEE. The CDR3 runs to 16 residues. This clonotype was obtained from an adult who received the AZD1222 COVID-19 vaccine. The sample here was peripheral blood, taken 28 days after the second AZD1222 dose. V gene TRBV9 combines with J gene TRBJ1-4; D gene unclear. CDR3 bases: TGTGCCAGCAGCGTAGGCCAGAGAGCAACTAATGAAAAACTGTTTTTT. Its translation is CASSVGQRATNEKLFF.